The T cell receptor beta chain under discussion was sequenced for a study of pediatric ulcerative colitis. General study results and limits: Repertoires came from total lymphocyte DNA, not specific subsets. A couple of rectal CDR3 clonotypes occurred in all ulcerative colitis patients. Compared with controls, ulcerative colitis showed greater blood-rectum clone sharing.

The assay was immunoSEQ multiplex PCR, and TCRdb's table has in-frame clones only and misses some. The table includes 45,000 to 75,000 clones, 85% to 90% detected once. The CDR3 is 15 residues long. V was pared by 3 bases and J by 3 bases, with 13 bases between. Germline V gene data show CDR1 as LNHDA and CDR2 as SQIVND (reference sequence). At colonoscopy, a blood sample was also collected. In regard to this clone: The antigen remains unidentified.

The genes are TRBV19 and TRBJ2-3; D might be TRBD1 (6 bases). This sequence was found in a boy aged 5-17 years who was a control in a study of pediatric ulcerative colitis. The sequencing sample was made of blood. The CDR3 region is CASSILEGQTDTQYF. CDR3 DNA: TGTGCCAGTAGTATCCTGGAAGGACAGACAGATACGCAGTATTTT.